In its sample, the clone carrying this T cell receptor (beta chain) was seen many times. Trimming took 5 bases from V and 7 from J; bases not matched to a gene: 7. Germline lookup yields CDR1 SQVTM and CDR2 ANQGSEA. The CDR3 is 12 amino acids. The data were taken from a study of T-cell reconstitution after alpha-beta-depleted transplantation in children. Molecular barcoding with unique molecular identifiers was used for the TCRbeta library. A single record per CDR3 protein comes from TCRdb applying MiXCR to the PCR reads. Of about 240,000 distinct CDR3 sequences in the sample, around 11% were seen once.

The sample consisted of PBMCs from the stem cell graft donor, taken from the stem cell graft. This clonotype originated in a human donor who donated a stem cell graft to a child with acute lymphoblastic leukemia. The V call is TRBV29-1, the J call TRBJ1-1, with TRBD1 matching 7 bases. The DNA for the CDR3 is TGCAGCGTTCACTCGGGGACAGATGAAGCTTTCTTT. It translates to CSVHSGTDEAFF.